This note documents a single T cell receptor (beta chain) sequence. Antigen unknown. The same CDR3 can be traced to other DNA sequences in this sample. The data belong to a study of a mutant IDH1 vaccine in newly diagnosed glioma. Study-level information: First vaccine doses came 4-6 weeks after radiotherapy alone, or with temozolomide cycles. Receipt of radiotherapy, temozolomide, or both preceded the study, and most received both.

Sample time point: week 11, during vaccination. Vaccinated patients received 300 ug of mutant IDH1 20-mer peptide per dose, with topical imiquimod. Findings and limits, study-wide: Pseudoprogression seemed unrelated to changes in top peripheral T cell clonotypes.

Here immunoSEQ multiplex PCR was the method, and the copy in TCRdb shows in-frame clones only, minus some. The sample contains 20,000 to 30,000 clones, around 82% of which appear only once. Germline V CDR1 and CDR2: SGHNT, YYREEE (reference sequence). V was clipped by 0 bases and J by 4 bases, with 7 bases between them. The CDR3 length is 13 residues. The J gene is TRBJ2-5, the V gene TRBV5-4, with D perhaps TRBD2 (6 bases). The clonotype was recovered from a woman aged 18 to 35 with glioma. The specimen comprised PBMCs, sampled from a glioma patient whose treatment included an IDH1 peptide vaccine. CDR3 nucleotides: TGTGCCAGCAGCTTGGCCGGGGGAGAGACCCAGTACTTC. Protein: CASSLAGGETQYF.